The rows below give T cell receptor beta chains drawn from one sample of a study of blood T cells in healthy people across ages. One entry per CDR3 protein, called by TCRdb with MiXCR from the 5' RACE reads. The data show hundreds of thousands of distinct CDR3 sequences, around 48% seen once. The material sequenced was blood. The source is a man at least 80 years old in good health. Each CDR3 is given without its conserved first and last residue. Part of the rows lack a size; the others show once, few, many or a class for expanded clones.

abundance: few
v_gene: TRBV6-5
j_gene: TRBJ2-6
CDR3aa: ASRTGGTGANVLT

abundance: -
v_gene: TRBV12-3/TRBV12-4
j_gene: TRBJ2-3
CDR3aa: ASSNRGGTDTQY

abundance: -
v_gene: TRBV20-1
j_gene: TRBJ1-2
CDR3aa: SASGPYGYT

abundance: many
v_gene: TRBV6-6
j_gene: TRBJ2-2
CDR3aa: ASSYPSLAGGTGELF

abundance: -
v_gene: TRBV7-9
j_gene: TRBJ2-2
CDR3aa: ASSRLGGAGELF

abundance: once
v_gene: TRBV7-2
j_gene: TRBJ1-2
CDR3aa: ASSLAKESYGYT

abundance: few
v_gene: TRBV10-3
j_gene: TRBJ1-2
CDR3aa: AISGTGQGVGGYT

abundance: many
v_gene: TRBV6-6
j_gene: TRBJ1-1
CDR3aa: ASSYGGSGTEAF

abundance: -
v_gene: TRBV6-2/TRBV6-3
j_gene: TRBJ1-1
CDR3aa: ASSYSKDLWGDTEAF

abundance: -
v_gene: TRBV9
j_gene: TRBJ1-1
CDR3aa: ASSSRTEMNTEAF

abundance: -
v_gene: TRBV19
j_gene: TRBJ2-1
CDR3aa: ATSALGLAGDEQF

abundance: -
v_gene: TRBV6-6
j_gene: TRBJ2-2
CDR3aa: ASSYYLNTGELF

abundance: -
v_gene: TRBV27
j_gene: TRBJ2-7
CDR3aa: ASSLAAAYEQY

abundance: -
v_gene: TRBV28
j_gene: TRBJ2-2
CDR3aa: ASRTGGESGGELF

abundance: once
v_gene: TRBV7-2
j_gene: TRBJ2-1
CDR3aa: ASSLATSGGADNEQF

abundance: -
v_gene: TRBV5-6
j_gene: -
CDR3aa: ASSRGRKNIQY

abundance: -
v_gene: TRBV7-2
j_gene: TRBJ2-5
CDR3aa: ASSLAGLEETQY

abundance: -
v_gene: TRBV6-4
j_gene: TRBJ1-2
CDR3aa: ASSPTHTGRRYGYT

abundance: few
v_gene: TRBV7-6
j_gene: TRBJ2-3
CDR3aa: ASRQTGTSGSSTDTQY

abundance: -
v_gene: TRBV7-9
j_gene: TRBJ1-4
CDR3aa: ASSLGSRTGIGEKLF

abundance: -
v_gene: TRBV11-2
j_gene: TRBJ2-3
CDR3aa: ASSRLEAGPRTDTQY

abundance: -
v_gene: TRBV6-2/TRBV6-3
j_gene: TRBJ2-5
CDR3aa: ASSYTRGTIQY

abundance: -
v_gene: TRBV4-1
j_gene: TRBJ2-4
CDR3aa: ASSQDGLAGVVNIQY

abundance: -
v_gene: TRBV7-9
j_gene: TRBJ1-1
CDR3aa: ASSLQGGSTEAF

abundance: many
v_gene: TRBV6-5
j_gene: TRBJ2-3
CDR3aa: ASSRLAGAADTQY

abundance: few
v_gene: TRBV15
j_gene: TRBJ2-1
CDR3aa: ATSRTGTSGYNEQF

abundance: -
v_gene: TRBV6-2/TRBV6-3
j_gene: TRBJ1-1
CDR3aa: ASSDGTGPLNTEAF

abundance: -
v_gene: TRBV15
j_gene: TRBJ2-4
CDR3aa: ATSGSYDLTKNIQY

abundance: -
v_gene: TRBV4-3
j_gene: TRBJ1-6
CDR3aa: ASSRGQLNSPLH

abundance: -
v_gene: TRBV3-1
j_gene: TRBJ2-5
CDR3aa: APLPSLAGQETQY

abundance: -
v_gene: TRBV24-1
j_gene: TRBJ2-7
CDR3aa: ATSDPVSHEQY

abundance: few
v_gene: TRBV7-2
j_gene: TRBJ2-3
CDR3aa: ASSLGQGLNTQY

abundance: -
v_gene: TRBV7-9
j_gene: TRBJ1-4
CDR3aa: ASSEGLNEKLF

abundance: -
v_gene: TRBV5-1
j_gene: TRBJ2-2
CDR3aa: ASSLAVPGASTGELF

abundance: -
v_gene: TRBV20-1
j_gene: TRBJ2-5
CDR3aa: SAPPRLAGYQETQY

abundance: few
v_gene: TRBV27
j_gene: TRBJ2-5
CDR3aa: ASSPRADGETQY

abundance: once
v_gene: TRBV20-1
j_gene: TRBJ1-1
CDR3aa: SAPGQKNTEAF

abundance: -
v_gene: TRBV11-2
j_gene: -
CDR3aa: ASSAEVGTGGLETQY

abundance: few
v_gene: TRBV3-1
j_gene: TRBJ2-6
CDR3aa: ASSQDRRAGANVLT

abundance: -
v_gene: TRBV6-2/TRBV6-3
j_gene: TRBJ2-1
CDR3aa: ASSYSTTNYNEQF

abundance: few
v_gene: TRBV29-1
j_gene: TRBJ1-4
CDR3aa: SVGIGEKLF

abundance: -
v_gene: TRBV7-2
j_gene: TRBJ1-2
CDR3aa: ASSLDRELYGYT

abundance: few
v_gene: TRBV7-7
j_gene: TRBJ2-2
CDR3aa: ASSLARNTGELF

abundance: -
v_gene: TRBV25-1
j_gene: TRBJ2-3
CDR3aa: ASSPGLALDTQY

abundance: once
v_gene: TRBV5-1
j_gene: -
CDR3aa: ASSLAVARDRKETQY

abundance: -
v_gene: TRBV20-1
j_gene: TRBJ2-5
CDR3aa: SARVWYQETQY

abundance: many
v_gene: TRBV21-1
j_gene: TRBJ2-4
CDR3aa: ASSIQRNIQY

abundance: few
v_gene: TRBV6-5
j_gene: TRBJ2-5
CDR3aa: ARSYSLDRGEETQY